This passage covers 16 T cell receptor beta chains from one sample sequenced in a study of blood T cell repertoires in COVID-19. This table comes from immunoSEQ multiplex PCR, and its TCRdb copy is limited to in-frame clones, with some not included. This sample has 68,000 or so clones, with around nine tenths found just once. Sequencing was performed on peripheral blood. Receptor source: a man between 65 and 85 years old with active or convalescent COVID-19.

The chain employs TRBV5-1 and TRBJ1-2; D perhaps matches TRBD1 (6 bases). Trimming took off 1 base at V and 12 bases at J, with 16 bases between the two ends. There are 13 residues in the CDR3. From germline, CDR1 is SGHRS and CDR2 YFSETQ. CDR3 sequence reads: CASSLTLQGEDTF. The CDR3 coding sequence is TGCGCCAGCAGCTTGACCTTACAGGGAGAGGACACCTTC.

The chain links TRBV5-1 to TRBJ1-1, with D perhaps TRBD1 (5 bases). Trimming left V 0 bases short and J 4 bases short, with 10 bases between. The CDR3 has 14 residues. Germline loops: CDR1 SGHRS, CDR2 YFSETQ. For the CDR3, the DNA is TGCGCCAGCAGCTTGGTGCGGGACGGCACTGAAGCTTTCTTT. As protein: CASSLVRDGTEAFF.

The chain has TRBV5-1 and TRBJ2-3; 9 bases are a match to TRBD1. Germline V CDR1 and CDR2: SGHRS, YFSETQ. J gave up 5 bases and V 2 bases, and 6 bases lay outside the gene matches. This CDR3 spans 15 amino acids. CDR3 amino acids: CASSFGTGYLDTQYF. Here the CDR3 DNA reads TGCGCCAGCAGCTTTGGGACAGGGTATTTAGATACGCAGTATTTT.

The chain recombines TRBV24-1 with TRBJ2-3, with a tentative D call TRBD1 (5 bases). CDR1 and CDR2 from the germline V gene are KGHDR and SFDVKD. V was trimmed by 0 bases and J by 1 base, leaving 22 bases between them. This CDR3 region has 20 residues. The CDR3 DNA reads TGTGCCACCAGTGATTTGGGGCCCCGGCCGGAAGGGGAACGCACAGATACGCAGTATTTT. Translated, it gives CATSDLGPRPEGERTDTQYF.

CDR3 in amino acids: CASSLTDGKTEAFF. CDR3 sequence (DNA): TGTGCCAGCAGCTTGACGGACGGGAAGACTGAAGCTTTCTTT. This sequence joins TRBV5-5 and TRBJ1-1; D is unresolved. The CDR3 sequence is 14 residues long. The germline gives CDR1 SGHKS, CDR2 YYEKEE (reference sequence). Deletions cut 1 base from V and 5 bases from J, with 12 bases between. Full variable domain (outside the CDR3, taken from reference TRBV5-5 and TRBJ1-1): DAGVTQSPTHLIKTRGQQVTLRCSPISGHKSVSWYQQVLGQGPQFIFQYYEKEERGRGNFPDRFSARQFPNYSSELNVNALLLGDSALYLCASSLTDGKTEAFFGQGTRLTVV.

CDR3 in amino acids: CASSLSGGGYTF. DNA for the CDR3: TGCGCCAGCAGCTTGTCAGGGGGTGGCTACACCTTC. This chain connects TRBV5-1 to TRBJ1-2; 7 bases fit TRBD1. V dropped 1 base and J dropped 7; count of bases not matched to a gene: 1. The CDR3 loop spans 12 amino acids. Germline values: CDR1 SGHRS, CDR2 YFSETQ.

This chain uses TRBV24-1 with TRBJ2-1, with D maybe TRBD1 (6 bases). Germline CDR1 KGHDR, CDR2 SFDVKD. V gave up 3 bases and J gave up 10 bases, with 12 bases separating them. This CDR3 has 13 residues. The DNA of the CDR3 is TGTGCCACCAGTGATACCCACAGGGCCGAGCAGTTCTTC. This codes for CATSDTHRAEQFF.

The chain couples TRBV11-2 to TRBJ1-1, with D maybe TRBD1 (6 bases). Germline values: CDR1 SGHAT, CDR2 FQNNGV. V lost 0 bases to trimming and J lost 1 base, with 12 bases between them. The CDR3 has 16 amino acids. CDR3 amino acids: CASSLDLGARNTEAFF. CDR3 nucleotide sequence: TGTGCCAGCAGCTTAGATTTGGGGGCCCGGAACACTGAAGCTTTCTTT.

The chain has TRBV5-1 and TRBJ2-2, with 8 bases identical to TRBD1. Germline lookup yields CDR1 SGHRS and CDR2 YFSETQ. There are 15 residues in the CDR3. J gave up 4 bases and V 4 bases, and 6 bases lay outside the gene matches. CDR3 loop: CASSIRGHGTGELFF. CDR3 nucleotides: TGCGCCAGCAGCATCAGGGGGCATGGCACCGGGGAGCTGTTTTTT.

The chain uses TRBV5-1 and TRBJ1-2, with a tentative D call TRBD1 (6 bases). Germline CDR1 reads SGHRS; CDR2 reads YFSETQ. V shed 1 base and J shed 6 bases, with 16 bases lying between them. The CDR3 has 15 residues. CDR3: CASSLIGSKGDGYTF. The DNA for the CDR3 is TGCGCCAGCAGCTTGATAGGCAGCAAGGGGGATGGCTACACCTTC.

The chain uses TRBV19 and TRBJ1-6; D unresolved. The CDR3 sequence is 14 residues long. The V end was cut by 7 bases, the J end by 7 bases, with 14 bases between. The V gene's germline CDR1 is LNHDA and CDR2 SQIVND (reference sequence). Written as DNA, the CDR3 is TGTGCCAGTACCGCGGGAGGGTTCAATTCACCCCTCCACTTT. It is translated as CASTAGGFNSPLHF.

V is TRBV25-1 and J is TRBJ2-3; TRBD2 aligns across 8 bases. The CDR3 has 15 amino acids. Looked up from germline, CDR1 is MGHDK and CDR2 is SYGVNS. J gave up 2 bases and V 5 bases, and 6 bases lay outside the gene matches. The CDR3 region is CASSKSGSNTDTQYF. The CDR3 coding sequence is TGTGCCAGCAGTAAGAGCGGGAGTAACACAGATACGCAGTATTTT.

CDR3 in DNA: TGTGCCAGCAGCTTGGATCAGACAGAGTACTACGAGCAGTACTTC. It yields the protein CASSLDQTEYYEQYF. The chain carries TRBV11-2 and TRBJ2-7; D might be TRBD1 (5 bases). V was cut by 3 bases and J by 3 bases, with 15 bases left in between. CDR3 size: 15 residues. CDR1 and CDR2 from the germline V gene are SGHAT and FQNNGV.

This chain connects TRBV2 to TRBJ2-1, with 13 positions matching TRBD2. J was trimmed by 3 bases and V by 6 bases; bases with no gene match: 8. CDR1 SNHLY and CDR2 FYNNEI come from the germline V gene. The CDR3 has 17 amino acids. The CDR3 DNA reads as TGTGCCAGCAGCGCTGGGACTAGCGGGACCCTCTACAATGAGCAGTTCTTC. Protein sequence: CASSAGTSGTLYNEQFF. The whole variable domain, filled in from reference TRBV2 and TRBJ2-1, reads EPEVTQTPSHQVTQMGQEVILRCVPISNHLYFYWYRQILGQKVEFLVSFYNNEISEKSEIFDDQFSVERPDGSNFTLKIRSTKLEDSAMYFCASSAGTSGTLYNEQFFGPGTRLTVL.

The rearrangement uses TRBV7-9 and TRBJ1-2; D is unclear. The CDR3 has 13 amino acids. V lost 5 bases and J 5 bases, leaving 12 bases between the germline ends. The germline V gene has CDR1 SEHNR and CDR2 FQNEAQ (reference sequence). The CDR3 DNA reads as TGTGCCAGCAGCCCTAGGAAAGAATATGGCTACACCTTC. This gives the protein CASSPRKEYGYTF.

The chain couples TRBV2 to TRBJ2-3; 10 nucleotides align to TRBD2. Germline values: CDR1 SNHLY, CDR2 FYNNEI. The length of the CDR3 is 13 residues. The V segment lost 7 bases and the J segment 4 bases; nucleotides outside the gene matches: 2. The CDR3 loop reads CASTSGSADTQYF. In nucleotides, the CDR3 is TGTGCCAGCACTAGCGGGAGTGCAGATACGCAGTATTTT.